The rows below give T cell receptor beta chains drawn from one sample of a study of T-cell memory formation after mild COVID-19. One entry per CDR3 protein results from TCRdb running MiXCR on the 5' RACE reads. The sample includes tens of thousands of distinct CDR3 sequences, 16% of them seen just once. Sequencing was performed on PBMCs or a T cell subset sorted from them (not recorded which). The source is an adult woman who had mild COVID-19 (a few samples of this study predate the infection). Cell type and time point are not known. Both conserved end residues are part of each CDR3.

v_call cdr3_aa
TRBV28 CASSLYRTNTGELFF
TRBV6-6 CASTGEGETQYF
TRBV5-6 CASRVGAGRFSEQFF
TRBV7-9 CATLEGAPVYGYTF
TRBV5-6 CASSLSVEEAQYF
TRBV29-1 CSVEGGLSYGYTF
TRBV12-3/TRBV12-4 CASSLAWNEQFF
TRBV29-1 CSVTSGGSTDTQYF
TRBV7-6 CASSLAPTEAGSPSGELFF
TRBV7-7 CASSPGTSPYNEQFF